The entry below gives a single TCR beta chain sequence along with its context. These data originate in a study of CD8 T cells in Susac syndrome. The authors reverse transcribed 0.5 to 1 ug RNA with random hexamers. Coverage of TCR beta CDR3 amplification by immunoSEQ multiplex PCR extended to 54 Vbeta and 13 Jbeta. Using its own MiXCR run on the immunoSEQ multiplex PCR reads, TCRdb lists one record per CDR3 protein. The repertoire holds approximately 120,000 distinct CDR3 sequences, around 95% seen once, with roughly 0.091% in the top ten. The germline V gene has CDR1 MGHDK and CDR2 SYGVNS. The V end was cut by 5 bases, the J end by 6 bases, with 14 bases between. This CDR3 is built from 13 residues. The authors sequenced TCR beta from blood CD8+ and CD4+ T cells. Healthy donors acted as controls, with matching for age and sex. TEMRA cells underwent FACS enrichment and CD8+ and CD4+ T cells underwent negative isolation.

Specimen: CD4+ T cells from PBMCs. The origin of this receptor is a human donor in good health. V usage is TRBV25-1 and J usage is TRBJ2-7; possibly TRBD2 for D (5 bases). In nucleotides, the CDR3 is TGTGCCAGCAGTCCCCCGCCGGGGAGCGAGCAGTACTTC. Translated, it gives CASSPPPGSEQYF.